The clone carrying this T cell receptor (beta chain) was counted a few times. With 1 base removed from V and 8 bases from J, the gap between germline ends came to 19 bases. This CDR3 has 16 residues. The data originate from a study of low-dose radiotherapy and immunotherapy resistance in tumors. Overall study context: Patients were given intravenous nivolumab 240 mg every two weeks plus ipilimumab 1 mg/kg every six weeks. Daily oral aspirin at 300 mg began on cycle 1 day 1 and lasted four cycles. Every two weeks, one day ahead of radiation and immunotherapy, cyclophosphamide 200 mg/m2 was given (intravenously).

Both TCRalpha and TCRbeta chains were reverse transcribed with V-gene-specific primers. With a V-primer adapter and a constant-region primer, TCRs were amplified for around 20 PCR cycles. TCRdb recomputed calls from the reads with MiXCR, one row per CDR3 protein. The table has approximately 15,000 distinct CDR3 sequences, 60% seen once. Patients qualified if they had advanced solid tumors that lacked tumor-infiltrating lymphocytes. The J gene is TRBJ2-3, the V gene TRBV12-3 or TRBV12-4; D uncertain. The sequence was collected from a human donor with advanced metastatic prostate, ovarian, gallbladder or colorectal cancer (not recorded which). This table probably holds off-target reads from a library built for another chain. The CDR3 region has the DNA TGTGCCAGCAGTTTAGGGGTCACACCCCGCGGTCGTACGCAGTATTTT. It encodes CASSLGVTPRGRTQYF.